Here is one T cell receptor (beta chain) with its context. What it binds is not known. This entry comes from a study of somatic mutations in cytotoxic T cells in rheumatoid arthritis. Study-level information: Each patient's diagnosis was followed right away by a blood draw (30 ml EDTA), before any treatment.

Study findings and constraints: Patients with a largest CD8+ clone exceeding 20% of CD8+ cells numbered about an eighth of the roughly 65.

V lost 6 bases to trimming and J lost 3 bases, with 21 bases between them. The germline CDR1 and CDR2 sequences are SEHNR and FQNEAQ (reference sequence). The CDR3 consists of 16 residues. Using immunoSEQ multiplex PCR, the repertoire was profiled, and TCRdb retains in-frame clones only, with some absent. This repertoire shows approximately 19,000 clones, more than 80% found once; its top ten account for more than 13%. The TCR comes from an adult with rheumatoid arthritis. J is TRBJ2-7 and V is TRBV7-9, with a possible D match to TRBD2 (6 bases). The source material was CD8+ T cells sorted from blood. CDR3 sequence reads: CASSSRLGITIYEQYF. DNA of the CDR3: TGTGCCAGCAGTTCCCGACTAGGCATTACAATCTACGAGCAGTACTTC.